This TCR beta chain was sequenced in a study of blood T cell repertoires in COVID-19. On the study more broadly: From the United States, Italy and Spain came samples of acute and convalescent COVID-19. T cells, B-cell-depleted T cells, or PBMCs supplied cDNA or gDNA.

Authors' methods: Cell counts per sample came from amplifying reference gene primers. TCRdb's copy holds only in-frame clones and misses some; the assay was immunoSEQ multiplex PCR. V and J calls and clone size are those listed in that table; D and trimming were worked out from the DNA. The sample carries some 280,000 clones, 70% to 90% recorded once. Trimming took off 4 bases at V and 1 base at J, with 11 bases between the two ends. Germline CDR1 is MNHEY and CDR2 is SVGEGT. CDR3 size: 14 residues. The receptor was derived from a woman in her forties or fifties with active or convalescent COVID-19. This rearrangement joins TRBV6-2 or TRBV6-3 to TRBJ2-7; possibly TRBD1 for D (6 bases). The sample taken for sequencing was peripheral blood. The CDR3 bases are TGTGCCAGCAGTTTTCTGGACAGATCCTACGAGCAGTACTTC. Its protein product is CASSFLDRSYEQYF.